This record concerns one T cell receptor beta chain sequence. No antigen is known for it. These data are taken from a study of T cell responses to AZD1222 COVID-19 vaccine. Study in general: Second-dose schedules of about 4 or about 12 weeks were combined. The study's findings and limits: Clonal diversity was possibly underestimated, and white British individuals and females predominated among donors.

The V gene lost 7 bases and the J gene lost 9 bases, with 13 bases spanning the gap. The CDR3 spans 12 residues. Germline V gene data show CDR1 as SNHLY and CDR2 as FYNNEI. Data came from immunoSEQ multiplex PCR; TCRdb stores just in-frame clones and leaves some out. The sample shows some 36,000 clones, less than 90% of them seen only once. This clonotype originated in an adult in good health. This rearrangement joins TRBV2 to TRBJ1-5, with D unclear. This specimen consisted of peripheral blood, obtained on day 0 of AZD1222 vaccination. In DNA form, the CDR3 reads TGTGCCAGCAATCTTGGACTGGGGCCCCAGCATTTT. It codes for CASNLGLGPQHF.